These T cell receptor beta chains were read from a single sample in a study of T cell responses to AZD1222 COVID-19 vaccine. Profiling relied on immunoSEQ multiplex PCR, and the TCRdb table lists in-frame clones only, not all of them. The data contain about 100,000 clones, around 94% of them seen just once; the ten biggest clones take up under 2.5%. This specimen was peripheral blood, taken on day 0 of AZD1222 vaccination. The receptor set was obtained from an adult in good health. Both conserved end residues are part of each CDR3. The order of the fields is J gene, V gene, D gene, clone size, CDR3 DNA, CDR3 protein. D genes are given only for firm matches. Rows give clone size only sometimes, using once, few, many, or a class for an expanded clone.

j_gene: TRBJ1-1; v_gene: TRBV24-1; d_gene: .; abundance: once; CDR3nt: TGTGCCACCAGTGATAACCGCGGAACCCGAAACACTGAAGCTTTCTTT; CDR3aa: CATSDNRGTRNTEAFF
j_gene: TRBJ2-1; v_gene: TRBV7-3; d_gene: TRBD2; abundance: .; CDR3nt: TGTGCCAGCAGCCGAGGGACTAGCGGGGTCAATGAGCAGTTCTTC; CDR3aa: CASSRGTSGVNEQFF
j_gene: TRBJ1-5; v_gene: TRBV6-2/TRBV6-3; d_gene: .; abundance: .; CDR3nt: TGTGCCAGCAGTTTCAGGGGTGAGCAGCCCCAGCATTTT; CDR3aa: CASSFRGEQPQHF
j_gene: TRBJ2-7; v_gene: TRBV5-5; d_gene: .; abundance: .; CDR3nt: TGTGCCAGCAGCTTTCAGCGAAGCTCCTACGAGCAGTACTTC; CDR3aa: CASSFQRSSYEQYF
j_gene: TRBJ2-1; v_gene: TRBV29-1; d_gene: .; abundance: .; CDR3nt: TGCAGCGCCCGACCGGACAGAGACGAATACAATGAGCAGTTCTTC; CDR3aa: CSARPDRDEYNEQFF
j_gene: TRBJ2-5; v_gene: TRBV2; d_gene: TRBD2; abundance: .; CDR3nt: TGTGCCAGCAGTGAAAGACTAGCGGGTCTTCAAGAGACCCAGTACTTC; CDR3aa: CASSERLAGLQETQYF
j_gene: TRBJ2-7; v_gene: TRBV4-1; d_gene: .; abundance: .; CDR3nt: TGCGCCAGCAGCCAAGTAAGTCAAAACTCCTACGAGCAGTACTTC; CDR3aa: CASSQVSQNSYEQYF
j_gene: TRBJ1-5; v_gene: TRBV2; d_gene: .; abundance: .; CDR3nt: TGTGCCAGCAGTGAAGCGCGGGGGGCCGGTCAGCCCCAGCATTTT; CDR3aa: CASSEARGAGQPQHF
j_gene: TRBJ2-1; v_gene: TRBV19; d_gene: .; abundance: .; CDR3nt: TGTGCCAGTAGTGGACCCCTCTTTAGCTCCTACAATGAGCAGTTCTTC; CDR3aa: CASSGPLFSSYNEQFF
j_gene: TRBJ2-7; v_gene: TRBV6-4; d_gene: .; abundance: once; CDR3nt: TGTGCCAGCAGTGACTCAAGGGTTGGCGAGCAGTACTTC; CDR3aa: CASSDSRVGEQYF
j_gene: TRBJ2-2; v_gene: TRBV21-1; d_gene: .; abundance: .; CDR3nt: TGTGCCAGCAGCAAAGACATCGGGACGAACACCGGGGAGCTGTTTTTT; CDR3aa: CASSKDIGTNTGELFF
j_gene: TRBJ1-1; v_gene: TRBV30; d_gene: .; abundance: .; CDR3nt: TGTGCCTGGAGTGTAGGACGGGCGAACACTGAAGCTTTCTTT; CDR3aa: CAWSVGRANTEAFF
j_gene: TRBJ1-2; v_gene: TRBV7-2; d_gene: .; abundance: .; CDR3nt: TGTGCCAGCAGCTTAGGGGGCGGGGGAGTCACCACTAACTATGGCTACACCTTC; CDR3aa: CASSLGGGGVTTNYGYTF
j_gene: TRBJ1-2; v_gene: TRBV4-3; d_gene: TRBD1; abundance: .; CDR3nt: TGCGCCAGCAGCCAAAGCCGGGACAGGGCCAGAGACTATGGCTACACCTTC; CDR3aa: CASSQSRDRARDYGYTF
j_gene: TRBJ2-3; v_gene: TRBV15; d_gene: .; abundance: .; CDR3nt: TGTGCCACCAGCAGGTACCGTAGCACAGATACGCAGTATTTT; CDR3aa: CATSRYRSTDTQYF
j_gene: TRBJ2-1; v_gene: TRBV7-9; d_gene: .; abundance: once; CDR3nt: TGTGCCAGCTGGGGGGCGGGAAACAAATCGAGCTCCTACAATGAGCAGTTCTTC; CDR3aa: CASWGAGNKSSSYNEQFF
j_gene: TRBJ1-3; v_gene: TRBV10-3; d_gene: .; abundance: .; CDR3nt: TGTGCCATCAGTGACACTGGAAACACCATATATTTT; CDR3aa: CAISDTGNTIYF
j_gene: TRBJ1-5; v_gene: TRBV5-1; d_gene: .; abundance: once; CDR3nt: TGCGCCAGCAGCTTGGTGGGGAACCAGCCCCAGCATTTT; CDR3aa: CASSLVGNQPQHF
j_gene: TRBJ2-3; v_gene: TRBV7-7; d_gene: .; abundance: .; CDR3nt: TGTGCCAGCAGCCCGCGAAACACAGATACGCAGTATTTT; CDR3aa: CASSPRNTDTQYF
j_gene: TRBJ2-2; v_gene: TRBV29-1; d_gene: .; abundance: .; CDR3nt: TGCAGCGCTCAACCCGGAGCCGGGGAGCTGTTTTTT; CDR3aa: CSAQPGAGELFF
j_gene: TRBJ1-5; v_gene: TRBV3-1/TRBV3-2; d_gene: .; abundance: once; CDR3nt: TGTGCCAGCAGCGGGGGACTCCATCTCAATCAGCCCCAGCATTTT; CDR3aa: CASSGGLHLNQPQHF
j_gene: TRBJ1-1; v_gene: TRBV20-1; d_gene: .; abundance: .; CDR3nt: TGCAGTGCTAGTCCGGACACTGCGAACACTGAAGCTTTCTTT; CDR3aa: CSASPDTANTEAFF
j_gene: TRBJ1-2; v_gene: TRBV28; d_gene: TRBD1; abundance: .; CDR3nt: TGTGCCAGCAGTACAGGGGCCAACTATGGCTACACCTTC; CDR3aa: CASSTGANYGYTF
j_gene: TRBJ1-1; v_gene: TRBV7-8; d_gene: TRBD1; abundance: .; CDR3nt: TGTGCCAGCAGACCTAACAGGGGGCGCCTGGACACTGAAGCTTTCTTT; CDR3aa: CASRPNRGRLDTEAFF
j_gene: TRBJ1-2; v_gene: TRBV6-5; d_gene: .; abundance: .; CDR3nt: TGTGCCAGCAGTTACGCCAGGGTGGGAGGCTACACCTTC; CDR3aa: CASSYARVGGYTF